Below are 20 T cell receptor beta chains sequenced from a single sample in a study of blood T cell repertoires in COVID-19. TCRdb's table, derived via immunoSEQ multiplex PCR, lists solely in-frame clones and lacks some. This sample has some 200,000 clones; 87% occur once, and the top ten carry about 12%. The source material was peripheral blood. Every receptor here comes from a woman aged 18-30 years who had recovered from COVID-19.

CDR3 residues: CAWSPGLVTYEQYF. DNA of the CDR3: TGTGCCTGGAGTCCGGGACTAGTCACCTACGAGCAGTACTTC. The chain links TRBV30 to TRBJ2-7; 8 positions agree with TRBD2. Germline V gene lookup returns CDR1 GTSNPN and CDR2 SVGIG (reference sequence). J gave up 2 bases and V 2 bases, and 5 bases lay outside the gene matches. CDR3 size: 14 residues.

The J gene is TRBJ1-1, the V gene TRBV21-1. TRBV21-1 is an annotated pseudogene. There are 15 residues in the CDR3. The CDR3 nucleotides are TGTGCCAGCAGCCTAAGGCGGGGCTCGGGGACTGAAGCTTTCTTT. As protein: CASSLRRGSGTEAFF.

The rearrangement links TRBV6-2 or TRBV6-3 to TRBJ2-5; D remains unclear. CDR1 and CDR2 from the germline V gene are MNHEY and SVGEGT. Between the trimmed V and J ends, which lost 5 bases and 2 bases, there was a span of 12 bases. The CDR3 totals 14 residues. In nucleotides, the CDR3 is TGTGCCAGCAGTGCCGGGTTGTTACAAGAGACCCAGTACTTC. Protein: CASSAGLLQETQYF.

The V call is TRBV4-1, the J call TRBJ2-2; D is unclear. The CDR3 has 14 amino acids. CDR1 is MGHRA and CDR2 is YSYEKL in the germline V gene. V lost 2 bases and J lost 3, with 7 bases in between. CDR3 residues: CASSQLQHTGELFF. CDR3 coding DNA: TGCGCCAGCAGCCAACTACAGCACACCGGGGAGCTGTTTTTT.

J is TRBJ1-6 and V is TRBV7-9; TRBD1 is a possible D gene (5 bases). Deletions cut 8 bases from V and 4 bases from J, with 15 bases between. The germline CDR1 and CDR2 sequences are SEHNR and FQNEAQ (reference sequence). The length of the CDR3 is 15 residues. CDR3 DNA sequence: TGTGCCAGCCGACCCCCCGGGGGTTATAATTCACCCCTCCACTTT. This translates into CASRPPGGYNSPLHF. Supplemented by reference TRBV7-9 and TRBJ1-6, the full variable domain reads DTGVSQNPRHKITKRGQNVTFRCDPISEHNRLYWYRQTLGQGPEFLTYFQNEAQLEKSRLLSDRFSAERPKGSFSTLEIQRTEQGDSAMYLCASRPPGGYNSPLHFGNGTRLTVT.

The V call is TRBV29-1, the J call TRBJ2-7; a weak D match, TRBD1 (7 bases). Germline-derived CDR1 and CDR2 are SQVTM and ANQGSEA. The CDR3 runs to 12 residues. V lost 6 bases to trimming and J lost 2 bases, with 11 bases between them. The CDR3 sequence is CSVAGQPYEQYF. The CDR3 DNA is TGCAGCGTCGCGGGACAGCCCTACGAGCAGTACTTC.

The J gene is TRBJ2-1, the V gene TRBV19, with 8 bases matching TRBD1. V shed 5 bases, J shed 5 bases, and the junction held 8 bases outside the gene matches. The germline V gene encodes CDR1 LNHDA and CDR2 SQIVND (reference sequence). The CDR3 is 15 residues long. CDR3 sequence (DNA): TGTGCCAGTAGTGCCCGACAGGGGACCGACAATGAGCAGTTCTTC. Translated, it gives CASSARQGTDNEQFF.

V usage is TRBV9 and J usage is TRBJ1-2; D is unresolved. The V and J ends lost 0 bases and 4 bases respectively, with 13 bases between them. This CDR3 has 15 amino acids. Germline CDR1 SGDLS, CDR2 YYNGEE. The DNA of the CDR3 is TGTGCCAGCAGCGTAGAGGAGGCCACAATCTATGGCTACACCTTC. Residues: CASSVEEATIYGYTF.

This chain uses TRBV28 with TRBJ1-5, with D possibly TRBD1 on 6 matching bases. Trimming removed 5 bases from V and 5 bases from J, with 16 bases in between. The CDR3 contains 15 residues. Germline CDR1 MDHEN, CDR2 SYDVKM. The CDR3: CASSLGGALDQPQHF. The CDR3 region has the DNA TGTGCCAGCAGTCTAGGGGGGGCTTTAGATCAGCCCCAGCATTTT.

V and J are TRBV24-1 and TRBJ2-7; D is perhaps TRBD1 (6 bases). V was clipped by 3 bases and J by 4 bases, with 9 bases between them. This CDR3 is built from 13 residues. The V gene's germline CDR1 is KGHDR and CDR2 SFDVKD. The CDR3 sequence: CATSDGTQYEQYF. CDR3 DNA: TGTGCCACCAGTGATGGGACACAATACGAGCAGTACTTC.

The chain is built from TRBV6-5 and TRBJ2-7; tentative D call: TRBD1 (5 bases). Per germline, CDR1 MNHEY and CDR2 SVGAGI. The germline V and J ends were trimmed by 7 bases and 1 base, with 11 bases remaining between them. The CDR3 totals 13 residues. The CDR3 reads CASKRQMSYEQYF. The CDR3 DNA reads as TGTGCCAGCAAAAGACAGATGTCCTACGAGCAGTACTTC.

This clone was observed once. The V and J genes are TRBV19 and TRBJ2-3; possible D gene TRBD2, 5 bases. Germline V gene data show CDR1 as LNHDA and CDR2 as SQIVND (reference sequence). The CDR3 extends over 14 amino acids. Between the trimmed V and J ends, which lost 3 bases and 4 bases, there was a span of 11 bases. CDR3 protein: CASSIFLAADTQYF. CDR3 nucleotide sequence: TGTGCCAGTAGTATTTTTCTAGCAGCAGATACGCAGTATTTT.

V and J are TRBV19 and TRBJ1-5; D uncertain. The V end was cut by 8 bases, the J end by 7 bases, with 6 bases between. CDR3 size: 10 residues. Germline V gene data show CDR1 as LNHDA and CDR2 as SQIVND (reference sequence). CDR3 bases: TGTGCCAGTTCTAACCAGCCCCAGCATTTT. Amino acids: CASSNQPQHF.

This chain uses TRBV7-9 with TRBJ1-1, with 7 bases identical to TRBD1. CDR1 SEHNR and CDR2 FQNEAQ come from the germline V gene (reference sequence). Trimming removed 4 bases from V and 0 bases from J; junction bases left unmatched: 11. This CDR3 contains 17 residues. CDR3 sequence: CASSSLNRGPMNTEAFF. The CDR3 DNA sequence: TGTGCCAGCAGCTCTCTAAACAGGGGACCCATGAACACTGAAGCTTTCTTT.

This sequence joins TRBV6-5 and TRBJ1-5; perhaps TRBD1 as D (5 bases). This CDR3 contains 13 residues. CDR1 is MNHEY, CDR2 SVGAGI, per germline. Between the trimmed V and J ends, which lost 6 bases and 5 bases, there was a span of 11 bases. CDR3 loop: CASSRDSDQPQHF. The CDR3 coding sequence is TGTGCCAGCAGCCGCGACAGTGATCAGCCCCAGCATTTT.

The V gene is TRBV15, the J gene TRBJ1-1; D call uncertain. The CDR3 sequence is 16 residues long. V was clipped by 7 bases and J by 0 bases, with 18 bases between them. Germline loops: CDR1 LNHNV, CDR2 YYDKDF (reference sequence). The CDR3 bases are TGTGCCACCACCCCTTCCGGACTCGGAGTGAACACTGAAGCTTTCTTT. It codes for CATTPSGLGVNTEAFF. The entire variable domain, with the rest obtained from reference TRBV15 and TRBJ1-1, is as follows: DAMVIQNPRYQVTQFGKPVTLSCSQTLNHNVMYWYQQKSSQAPKLLFHYYDKDFNNEADTPDNFQSRRPNTSFCFLDIRSPGLGDTAMYLCATTPSGLGVNTEAFFGQGTRLTVV.

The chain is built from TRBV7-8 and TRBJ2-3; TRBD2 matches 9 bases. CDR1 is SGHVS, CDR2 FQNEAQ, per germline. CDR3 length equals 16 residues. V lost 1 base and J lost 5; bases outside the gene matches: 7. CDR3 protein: CASSLVAGGPLDTQYF. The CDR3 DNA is TGTGCCAGCAGCTTAGTGGCGGGAGGGCCGTTAGATACGCAGTATTTT.

This chain's CDR3 is CASKGNNEQFF. CDR3 nucleotides: TGTGCCAGCAAGGGGAACAATGAGCAGTTCTTC. The chain joins TRBV6-5 to TRBJ2-1; TRBD1 might be the D (5 bases). This CDR3 comprises 11 residues. V was trimmed by 7 bases and J by 5 bases, leaving 6 bases between them. Germline V lookup: CDR1 MNHEY, CDR2 SVGAGI.

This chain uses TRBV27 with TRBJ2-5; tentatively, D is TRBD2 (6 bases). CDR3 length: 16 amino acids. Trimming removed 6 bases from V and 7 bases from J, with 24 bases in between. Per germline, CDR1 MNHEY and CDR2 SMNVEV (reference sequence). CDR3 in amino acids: CASRILGTGEDATQYF. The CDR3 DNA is TGTGCCAGCAGAATCCTCGGGACGGGGGAGGATGCGACCCAGTACTTC.

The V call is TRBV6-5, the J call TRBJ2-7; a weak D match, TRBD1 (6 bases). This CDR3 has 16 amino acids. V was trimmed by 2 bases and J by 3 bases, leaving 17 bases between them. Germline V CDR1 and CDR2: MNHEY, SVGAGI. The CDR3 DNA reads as TGTGCCAGCAGTTACCCGACAGGACCAGACCACTACGAGCAGTACTTC. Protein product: CASSYPTGPDHYEQYF.